These T cell receptor beta chains were read from a single sample in a study of graft-versus-host responses after intestinal transplantation. The protocol was immunoSEQ multiplex PCR, while the TCRdb copy is restricted to in-frame clones and leaves out a portion. Of 80,000 to 95,000 clones in the sample, around 90% were seen once. These receptors have no identified antigens. Sequenced material: unstimulated CD8+ T cells sorted from spleen or lymph node cells, taken before intestinal transplant. All receptors come from a human donor who received an intestinal transplant. Both conserved end residues are part of each CDR3. D genes are given only for firm matches. Size is omitted from some rows. Given values are once, few, many or a class for expanded clones.

CDR3aa | CDR3nt | j_gene | v_gene | abundance | d_gene
CASSEVGQSSGYTF | TGTGCCAGCAGTGAAGTTGGGCAGTCTTCCGGCTACACCTTC | TRBJ1-2 | TRBV2 | few | -
CASSELGYYGYTF | TGTGCCAGCAGCGAACTCGGGTATTATGGCTACACCTTC | TRBJ1-2 | TRBV13 | - | -
CASSQRGETDTQYF | TGTGCCAGCAGCCAGCGGGGGGAAACAGATACGCAGTATTTT | TRBJ2-3 | TRBV11-2 | once | TRBD2
CSVTAGTGGNYGYTF | TGCAGCGTTACAGCCGGGACAGGGGGGAACTATGGCTACACCTTC | TRBJ1-2 | TRBV29-1 | - | TRBD1
CASSLTGLGYNEQFF | TGTGCCAGCAGCTTGACAGGGCTTGGGTACAATGAGCAGTTCTTC | TRBJ2-1 | TRBV5-5 | - | -
CASSLPPGHSSGNTIYF | TGTGCCAGCAGCTTACCTCCTGGACACAGCTCTGGAAACACCATATATTTT | TRBJ1-3 | TRBV11-1 | - | -
CASSNVNTEAFF | TGTGCCAGCAGCAATGTGAACACTGAAGCTTTCTTT | TRBJ1-1 | TRBV21-1 | many | -
CASSYTGTSGGAYVTDTQYF | TGTGCCAGCAGCTACACCGGGACTAGCGGGGGGGCCTATGTGACAGATACGCAGTATTTT | TRBJ2-3 | TRBV7-3 | - | TRBD2
CASSLLLLSNRRHTGELFF | TGTGCCAGCAGTTTATTGCTCCTTAGCAATCGGAGGCATACCGGGGAGCTGTTTTTT | TRBJ2-2 | TRBV28 | - | -
CASSLANSPEQFF | TGTGCCAGCAGCTTAGCGAACAGCCCTGAGCAGTTCTTC | TRBJ2-1 | TRBV7-2 | few | -
CASSYTTGPYEQYF | TGTGCCAGCAGTTACACAACCGGGCCCTACGAGCAGTACTTC | TRBJ2-7 | TRBV6-5 | - | -